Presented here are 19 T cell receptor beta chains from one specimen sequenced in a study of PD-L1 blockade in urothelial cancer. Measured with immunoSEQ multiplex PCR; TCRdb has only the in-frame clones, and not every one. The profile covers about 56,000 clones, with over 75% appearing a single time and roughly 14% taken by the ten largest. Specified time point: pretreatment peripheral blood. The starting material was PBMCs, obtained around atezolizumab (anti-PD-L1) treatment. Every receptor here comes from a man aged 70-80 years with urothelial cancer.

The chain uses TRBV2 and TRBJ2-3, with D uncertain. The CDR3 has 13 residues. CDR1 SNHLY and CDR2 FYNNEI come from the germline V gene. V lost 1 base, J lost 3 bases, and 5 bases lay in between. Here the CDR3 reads CASSEVGTDTQYF. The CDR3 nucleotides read TGTGCCAGCAGTGAAGTCGGGACAGATACGCAGTATTTT.

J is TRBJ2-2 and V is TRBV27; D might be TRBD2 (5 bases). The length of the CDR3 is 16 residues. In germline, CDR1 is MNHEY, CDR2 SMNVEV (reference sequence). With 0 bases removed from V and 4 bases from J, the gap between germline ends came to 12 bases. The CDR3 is CASSLSAEVGTGELFF. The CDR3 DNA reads TGTGCCAGCAGTTTATCAGCGGAGGTGGGCACCGGGGAGCTGTTTTTT.

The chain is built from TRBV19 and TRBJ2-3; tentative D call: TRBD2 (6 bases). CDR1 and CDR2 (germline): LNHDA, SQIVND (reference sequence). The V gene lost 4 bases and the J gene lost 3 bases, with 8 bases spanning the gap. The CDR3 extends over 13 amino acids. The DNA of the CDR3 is TGTGCCAGTAGTACCGGGAGAACAGATACGCAGTATTTT. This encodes CASSTGRTDTQYF.

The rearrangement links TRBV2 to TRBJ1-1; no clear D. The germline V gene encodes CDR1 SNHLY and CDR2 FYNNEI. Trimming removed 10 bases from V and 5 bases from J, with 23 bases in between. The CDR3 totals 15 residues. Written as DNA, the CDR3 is TGTGCCACCTCTGATGAGGGCCTCCCTAGGACTGAAGCTTTCTTT. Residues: CATSDEGLPRTEAFF.

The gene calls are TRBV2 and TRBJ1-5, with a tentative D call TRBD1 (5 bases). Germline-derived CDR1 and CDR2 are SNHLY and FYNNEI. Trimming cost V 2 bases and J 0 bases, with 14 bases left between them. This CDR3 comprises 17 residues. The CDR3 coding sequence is TGTGCCAGCAGTGAAAGTACTAACAGGTATAGCAATCAGCCCCAGCATTTT. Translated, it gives CASSESTNRYSNQPQHF.

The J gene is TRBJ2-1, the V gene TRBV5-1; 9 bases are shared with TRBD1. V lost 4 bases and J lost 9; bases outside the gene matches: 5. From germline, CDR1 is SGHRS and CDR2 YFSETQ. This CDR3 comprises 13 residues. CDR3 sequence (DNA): TGCGCCAGCAGCCCGGGACAGGGATCTGAGCAGTTCTTC. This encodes CASSPGQGSEQFF. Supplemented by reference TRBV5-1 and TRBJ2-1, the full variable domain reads KAGVTQTPRYLIKTRGQQVTLSCSPISGHRSVSWYQQTPGQGLQFLFEYFSETQRNKGNFPGRFSGRQFSNSRSEMNVSTLELGDSALYLCASSPGQGSEQFFGPGTRLTVL.

CDR3 sequence reads: CASSGTEDTEAFF. CDR3 DNA sequence: TGTGCCAGCTCGGGGACAGAAGACACTGAAGCTTTCTTT. The gene calls are TRBV18 and TRBJ1-1, with 7 nucleotides matching TRBD1. With V trimmed by 6 bases and J by 3 bases, 4 bases remained unmatched. Germline V gene lookup returns CDR1 KGHSH and CDR2 LQKENI. CDR3 length: 13 residues.

This chain's CDR3 is CASSASFRVRSGNTIYF. CDR3 nucleotide sequence: TGTGCCAGCAGTGCATCCTTCCGGGTTCGCTCTGGAAACACCATATATTTT. This chain connects TRBV2 to TRBJ1-3; D is uncertain. Trimming stripped 4 bases from V and 0 bases from J, with 16 bases between. Germline loops: CDR1 SNHLY, CDR2 FYNNEI. This CDR3 comprises 17 residues.

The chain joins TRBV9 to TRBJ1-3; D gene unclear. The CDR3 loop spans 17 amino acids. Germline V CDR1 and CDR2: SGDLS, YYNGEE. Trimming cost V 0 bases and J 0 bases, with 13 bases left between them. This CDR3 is CASSVGTASLSGNTIYF. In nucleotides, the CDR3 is TGTGCCAGCAGCGTAGGAACAGCCTCACTCTCTGGAAACACCATATATTTT.

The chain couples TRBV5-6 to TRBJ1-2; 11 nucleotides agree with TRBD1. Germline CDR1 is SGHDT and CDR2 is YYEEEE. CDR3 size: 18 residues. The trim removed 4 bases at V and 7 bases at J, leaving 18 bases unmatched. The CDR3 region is CASSLPFGQGADGAGYTF. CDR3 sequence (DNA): TGTGCCAGCAGCCTGCCGTTCGGACAGGGGGCTGATGGAGCTGGCTACACCTTC.

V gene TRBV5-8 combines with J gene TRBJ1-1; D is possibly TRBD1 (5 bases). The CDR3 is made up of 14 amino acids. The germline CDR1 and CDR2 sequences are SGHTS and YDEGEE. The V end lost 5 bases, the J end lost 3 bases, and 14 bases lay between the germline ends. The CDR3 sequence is CASSSYQGYTEAFF. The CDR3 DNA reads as TGTGCCAGCAGTTCCTACCAGGGTTACACTGAAGCTTTCTTT.

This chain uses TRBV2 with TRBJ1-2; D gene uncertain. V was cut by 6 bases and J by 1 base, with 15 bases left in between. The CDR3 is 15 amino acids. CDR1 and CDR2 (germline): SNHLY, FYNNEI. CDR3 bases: TGTGCCAGCAGGCCGGACGGGAACCTTAACTATGGCTACACCTTC. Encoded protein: CASRPDGNLNYGYTF. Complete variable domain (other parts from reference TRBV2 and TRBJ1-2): EPEVTQTPSHQVTQMGQEVILRCVPISNHLYFYWYRQILGQKVEFLVSFYNNEISEKSEIFDDQFSVERPDGSNFTLKIRSTKLEDSAMYFCASRPDGNLNYGYTFGSGTRLTVV.

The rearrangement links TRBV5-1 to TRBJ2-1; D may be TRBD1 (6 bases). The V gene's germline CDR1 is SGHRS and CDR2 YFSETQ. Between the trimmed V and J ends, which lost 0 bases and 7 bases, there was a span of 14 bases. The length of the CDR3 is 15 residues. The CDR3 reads CASSLGQPGANEQFF. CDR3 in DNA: TGCGCCAGCAGCTTGGGACAGCCAGGGGCGAATGAGCAGTTCTTC.

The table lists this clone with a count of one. CDR3 bases: TGTGCCAGCAGCGCCCCGGCAGCGGCGAACACCGGGGAGCTGTTTTTT. Its translation is CASSAPAAANTGELFF. The chain joins TRBV9 to TRBJ2-2, with D possibly TRBD2 on 5 matching bases. V lost 3 bases and J lost 0, with 12 bases in between. The CDR3 length is 16 residues. CDR1 is SGDLS, CDR2 YYNGEE, per germline.

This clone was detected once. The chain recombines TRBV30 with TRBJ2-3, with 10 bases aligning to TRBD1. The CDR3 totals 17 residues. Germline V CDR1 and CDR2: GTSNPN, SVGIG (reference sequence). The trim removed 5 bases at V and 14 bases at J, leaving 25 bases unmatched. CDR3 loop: CAWQDRGVSSWHRYAYF. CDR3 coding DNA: TGTGCCTGGCAGGACAGGGGGGTATCATCATGGCACAGATACGCGTATTTT.

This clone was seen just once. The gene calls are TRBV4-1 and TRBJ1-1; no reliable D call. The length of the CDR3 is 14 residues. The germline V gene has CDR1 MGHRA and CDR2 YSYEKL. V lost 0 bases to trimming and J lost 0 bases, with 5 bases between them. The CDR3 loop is CASSQETVNTEAFF. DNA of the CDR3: TGCGCCAGCAGCCAAGAAACAGTGAACACTGAAGCTTTCTTT.

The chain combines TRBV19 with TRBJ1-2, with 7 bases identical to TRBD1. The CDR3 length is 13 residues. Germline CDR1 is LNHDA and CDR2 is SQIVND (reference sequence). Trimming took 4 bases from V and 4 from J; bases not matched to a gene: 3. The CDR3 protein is CASSRQGGYGYTF. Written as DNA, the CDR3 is TGTGCCAGTAGTAGACAGGGAGGCTATGGCTACACCTTC.

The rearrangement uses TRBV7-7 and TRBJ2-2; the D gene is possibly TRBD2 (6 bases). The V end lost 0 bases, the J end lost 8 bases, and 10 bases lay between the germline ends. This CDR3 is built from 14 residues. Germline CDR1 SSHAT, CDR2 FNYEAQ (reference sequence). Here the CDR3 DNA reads TGTGCCAGCAGCTTAGCGTCGGGGGTGGGGGAGCTGTTTTTT. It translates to CASSLASGVGELFF.

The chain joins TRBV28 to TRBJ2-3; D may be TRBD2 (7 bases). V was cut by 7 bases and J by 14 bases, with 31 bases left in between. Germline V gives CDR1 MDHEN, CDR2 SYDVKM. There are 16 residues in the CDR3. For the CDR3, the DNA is TGTGCCAGCACCACTCTAGGGGGAGGGTTACACAGATACGCGTATTTT. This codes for CASTTLGGGLHRYAYF.